These 10 T cell receptor beta chains originate from one sample sequenced in a study of CD8 T cells in Susac syndrome. With random hexamers, roughly 0.45 to 1 ug RNA was reverse transcribed. TCRdb passed the immunoSEQ multiplex PCR reads through MiXCR, listing each CDR3 protein once. Among some 250,000 distinct CDR3 sequences listed, almost 97% were seen once. The source material was CD4+ T cells from PBMCs. The receptors originated from a human donor with Susac syndrome.

This clonotype was observed once. The chain combines TRBV27 with TRBJ2-7, with D possibly being TRBD1 (5 bases). CDR3 length: 14 amino acids. Germline V CDR1 and CDR2: MNHEY, SMNVEV (reference sequence). V lost 5 bases and J lost 3, with 14 bases in between. Written as DNA, the CDR3 is TGTGCCAGCAGTACCTCGACAGAAGTCTACGAGCAGTACTTC. The encoded protein is CASSTSTEVYEQYF.

This chain links TRBV20-1 with TRBJ1-2, with 9 nucleotides matching TRBD1. V gave up 3 bases and J gave up 5 bases; unmatched junction bases: 16. The CDR3 contains 17 residues. CDR1 DFQATT and CDR2 SNEGSKA come from the germline V gene (reference sequence). The CDR3: CSASRPGSWGQGYGYTF. In DNA form, the CDR3 reads TGCAGTGCTAGTCGCCCGGGCAGTTGGGGACAGGGTTATGGCTACACCTTC.

The gene calls are TRBV13 and TRBJ2-2; D gene uncertain. The germline V and J ends were trimmed by 4 bases and 2 bases, with 5 bases remaining between them. CDR1 is PRHDT, CDR2 FYEKMQ, per germline (reference sequence). This CDR3 is built from 13 residues. The DNA of the CDR3 is TGTGCCAGCAGCTCTCATAACACCGGGGAGCTGTTTTTT. Amino acids: CASSSHNTGELFF.

The chain joins TRBV29-1 to TRBJ1-1, with a weak D call TRBD1 (6 bases). This CDR3 is built from 14 residues. In germline, CDR1 is SQVTM, CDR2 ANQGSEA. V lost 5 bases, J lost 6 bases, and 19 bases lay in between. The CDR3 DNA reads TGCAGCGTTCCCGCGAGGGGGGGGGTGTCTGAAGCTTTCTTT. Amino acid sequence: CSVPARGGVSEAFF.

CDR3 nucleotides: TGTGCCAGCAGCTTACCAGCGGACAATGAGCAGTTCTTC. Translation gives CASSLPADNEQFF. V and J are TRBV5-6 and TRBJ2-1; possibly TRBD2 for D (5 bases). Trimming took off 2 bases at V and 5 bases at J, with 8 bases between the two ends. The CDR3 is 13 amino acids. Germline values: CDR1 SGHDT, CDR2 YYEEEE. Looking up the rest from reference TRBV5-6 and TRBJ2-1 gives the full variable domain: DAGVTQSPTHLIKTRGQQVTLRCSPKSGHDTVSWYQQALGQGPQFIFQYYEEEERQRGNFPDRFSGHQFPNYSSELNVNALLLGDSALYLCASSLPADNEQFFGPGTRLTVL.

The chain has TRBV9 and TRBJ2-7; D possibly corresponds to TRBD2 (6 bases). Germline V CDR1 and CDR2: SGDLS, YYNGEE. V was shortened by 2 bases and J by 2 bases, with 11 bases between the two germline ends. The CDR3 totals 14 residues. CDR3 DNA sequence: TGTGCCAGCAGCGTGGGACTTTTCGCCTACGAGCAGTACTTC. This translates into CASSVGLFAYEQYF.

This clonotype occurred once. The V and J genes are TRBV2 and TRBJ2-7, with a possible D match to TRBD1 (5 bases). The CDR3 is made up of 12 amino acids. V was pared by 7 bases and J by 4 bases, with 11 bases between. Looked up from germline, CDR1 is SNHLY and CDR2 is FYNNEI. CDR3 bases: TGTGCCAGCAAGAGACAGACTTACGAGCAGTACTTC. Encoded protein: CASKRQTYEQYF.

The chain recombines TRBV18 with TRBJ2-1; 9 bases fit TRBD2. The CDR3 sequence is 16 residues long. Germline trimming cut 0 bases from V and 5 bases from J; bases unmatched to any gene: 5. Per germline, CDR1 KGHSH and CDR2 LQKENI. The CDR3 nucleotides are TGTGCCAGCTCACCACCATTAGCGGGAGTCGACAATGAGCAGTTCTTC. Its translation is CASSPPLAGVDNEQFF.

This chain uses TRBV6-5 with TRBJ2-7; D assignment may be TRBD1 or TRBD2 (5 bases each). Germline CDR1 reads MNHEY; CDR2 reads SVGAGI. The CDR3 sequence is 15 residues long. Deletions cut 2 bases from V and 3 bases from J, with 14 bases between. CDR3 DNA: TGTGCCAGCAGTTACAGTGTGGGACGGAGCTACGAGCAGTACTTC. Translation: CASSYSVGRSYEQYF.

This chain joins TRBV21-1 and TRBJ2-5. TRBV21-1 is labeled a pseudogene. CDR3 length equals 11 residues. This CDR3 is CASSNVETQYF. DNA of the CDR3: TGTGCCAGCAGCAACGTCGAGACCCAGTACTTC.